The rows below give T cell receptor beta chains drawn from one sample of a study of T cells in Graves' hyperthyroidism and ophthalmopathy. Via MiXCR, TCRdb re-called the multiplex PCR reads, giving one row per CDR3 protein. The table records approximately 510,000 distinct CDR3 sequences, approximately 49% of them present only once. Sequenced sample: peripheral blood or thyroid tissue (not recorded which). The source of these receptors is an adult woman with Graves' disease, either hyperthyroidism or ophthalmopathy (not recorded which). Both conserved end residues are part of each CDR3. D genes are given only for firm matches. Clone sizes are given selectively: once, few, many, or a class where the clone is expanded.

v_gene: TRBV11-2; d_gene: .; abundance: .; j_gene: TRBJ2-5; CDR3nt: TGTGCCAGCAGCTTATTGGGGACGGGGAGCGGGGAGACCCAGTACTTC; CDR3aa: CASSLLGTGSGETQYF
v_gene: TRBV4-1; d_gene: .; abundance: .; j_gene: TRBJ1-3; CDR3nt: TGCGCCAGCAGCCGAGAGAGATTGCCTGGAAACACCATATATTTT; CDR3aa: CASSRERLPGNTIYF
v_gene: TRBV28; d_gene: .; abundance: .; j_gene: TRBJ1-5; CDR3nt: TGTGCCAGCAGTCCTCGGCGGGCACGGCATTTT; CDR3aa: CASSPRRARHF
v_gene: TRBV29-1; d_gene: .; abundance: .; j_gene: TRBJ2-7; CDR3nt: TGCAGCGTGTCCTGGACCTACGAGCAGTACTTC; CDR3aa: CSVSWTYEQYF
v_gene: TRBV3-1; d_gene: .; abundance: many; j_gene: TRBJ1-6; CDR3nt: TGTGCCAGCAGCCATGGCAGCAATTCACCCCTCCACTTT; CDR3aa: CASSHGSNSPLHF
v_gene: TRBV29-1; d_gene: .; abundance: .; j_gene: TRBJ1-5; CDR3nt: TGCAGCGTTGGGACAGATAGTCAGCCCCAGCATTTT; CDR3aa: CSVGTDSQPQHF
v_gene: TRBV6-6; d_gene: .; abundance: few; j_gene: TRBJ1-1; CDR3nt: TGTGCCAGCAGTCCCCCAGGGACACTTGAGAACACTGAAGCTTTCTTT; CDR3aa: CASSPPGTLENTEAFF
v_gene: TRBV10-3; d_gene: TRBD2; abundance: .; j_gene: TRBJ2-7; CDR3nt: TGTGCCATTCAAGGACTAGCGGGAGGGCCTTGGAACGAGCAGTACTTC; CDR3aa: CAIQGLAGGPWNEQYF
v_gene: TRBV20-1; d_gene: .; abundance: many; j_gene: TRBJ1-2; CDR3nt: TGCAGTGCTCCGAGGGACACTTCTAACTATGGCTACACCTTC; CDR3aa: CSAPRDTSNYGYTF
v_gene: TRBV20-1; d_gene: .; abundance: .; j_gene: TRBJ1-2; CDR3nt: TGCAGTGCTAGTAGTGGGACTAGCGGGGGCTACACCTTC; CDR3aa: CSASSGTSGGYTF
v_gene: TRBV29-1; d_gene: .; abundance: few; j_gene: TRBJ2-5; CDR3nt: TGCCAAGTGGTTAAAGCTGGGGACTTCCAAGAGACCCAGTACTTC; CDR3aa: CQVVKAGDFQETQYF
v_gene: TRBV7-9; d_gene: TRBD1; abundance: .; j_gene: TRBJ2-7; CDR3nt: TGTGCCAGCAGCCCTCCCGGGGACAGGAACTACGAGCAGTACTTC; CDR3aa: CASSPPGDRNYEQYF
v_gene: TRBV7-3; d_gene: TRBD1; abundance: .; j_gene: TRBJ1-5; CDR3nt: TGTGCCAGCAGCTGGACAGGGAGCAATCAGCCCCAGCATTTT; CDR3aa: CASSWTGSNQPQHF
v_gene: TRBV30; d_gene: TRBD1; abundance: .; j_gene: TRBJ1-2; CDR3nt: TGTGCCTGGAGTGTAGACAGGGGGCTCGGCTACACCTTC; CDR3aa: CAWSVDRGLGYTF
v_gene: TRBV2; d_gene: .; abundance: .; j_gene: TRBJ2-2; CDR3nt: TGTGCCAGCGGGAACGGTAAAGGCACCGGGGAGCTGTTTTTT; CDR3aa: CASGNGKGTGELFF
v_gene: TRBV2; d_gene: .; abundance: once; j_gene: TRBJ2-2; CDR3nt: TGTGCCAGCAGACCCGGGGGACTGAACACCGGGGAGCTGTTTTTT; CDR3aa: CASRPGGLNTGELFF
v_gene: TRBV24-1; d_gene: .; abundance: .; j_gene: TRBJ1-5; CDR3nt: TGTGCCACCAGTTCACAGTCAAGCAATCAGCCCCAGCATTTT; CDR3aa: CATSSQSSNQPQHF
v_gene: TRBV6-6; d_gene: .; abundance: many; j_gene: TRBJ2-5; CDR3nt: TGTGCCAGCAGTTATCCCTGGCAGGGTGAGCCGGAGACCCAGTACTTC; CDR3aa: CASSYPWQGEPETQYF
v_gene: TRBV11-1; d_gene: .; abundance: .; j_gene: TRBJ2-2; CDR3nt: TGTGCCAGCACCCCGGACGGGACTGTGAACACCGGGGAGCTGTTTTTT; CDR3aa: CASTPDGTVNTGELFF
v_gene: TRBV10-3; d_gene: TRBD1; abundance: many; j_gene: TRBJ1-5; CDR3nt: TGTGCCATCAGTGAGGGGACAGTCAGCAATCAGCCCCAGCATTTT; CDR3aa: CAISEGTVSNQPQHF
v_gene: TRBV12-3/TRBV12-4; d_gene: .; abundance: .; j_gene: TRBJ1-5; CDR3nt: TGTGCCAGCACCAGGGACAAGTATAGCAATCAGCCCCAGCATTTT; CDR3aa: CASTRDKYSNQPQHF
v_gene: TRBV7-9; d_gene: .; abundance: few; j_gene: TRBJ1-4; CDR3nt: TGTGCCAGCAGCTTAGTGAACAGGGATAGTGAAAAACTGTTTTTT; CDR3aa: CASSLVNRDSEKLFF
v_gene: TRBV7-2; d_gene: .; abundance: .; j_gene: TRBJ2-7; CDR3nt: TGTGCCAGCAGCTCCCCGGGTGGATTCCGTGAGCAGTACTTC; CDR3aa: CASSSPGGFREQYF
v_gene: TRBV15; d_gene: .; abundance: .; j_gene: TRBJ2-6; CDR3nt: TGTGCCACCAGCAGAATAGGGGACTCTGGGGCCAACGTCCTGACTTTC; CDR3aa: CATSRIGDSGANVLTF
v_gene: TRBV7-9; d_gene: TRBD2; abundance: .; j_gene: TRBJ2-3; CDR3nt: TGTGCCAGCAGCCCCCCTTCTAGCGGTACTAGCACAGATACGCAGTATTTT; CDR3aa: CASSPPSSGTSTDTQYF
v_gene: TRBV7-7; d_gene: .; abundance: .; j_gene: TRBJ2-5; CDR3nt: TGTGCCAGCAGCTTCACCCAGGGACTAGAGACCCAGTACTTC; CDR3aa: CASSFTQGLETQYF
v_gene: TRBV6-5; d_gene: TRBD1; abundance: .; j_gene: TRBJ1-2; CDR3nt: TGTGCCAGCAGTCGAGGGATTTGGGACAGATCTGGCTACACCTTC; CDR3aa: CASSRGIWDRSGYTF
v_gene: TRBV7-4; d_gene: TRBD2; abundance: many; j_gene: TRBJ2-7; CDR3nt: TGTGCCAGCAGCTCCAGAAGGGGGACTAGCGATCAATACGAGCAGTACTTC; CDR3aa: CASSSRRGTSDQYEQYF
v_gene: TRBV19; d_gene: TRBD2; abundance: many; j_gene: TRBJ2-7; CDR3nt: TGTGCCAGTAGAGGGCTAGCGGGAAATACGAGAGGCTACGAGCAGTACTTC; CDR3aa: CASRGLAGNTRGYEQYF
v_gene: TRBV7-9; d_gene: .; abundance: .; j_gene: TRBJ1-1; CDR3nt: TGTGCCGAAAGGACAGTCATGAACACTGAAGCTTTCTTT; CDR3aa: CAERTVMNTEAFF
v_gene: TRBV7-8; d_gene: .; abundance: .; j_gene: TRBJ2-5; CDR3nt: TGTGCCAGCAGCCAAGGCCAACTAGGCCTAGAGACCCAGTACTTC; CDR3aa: CASSQGQLGLETQYF
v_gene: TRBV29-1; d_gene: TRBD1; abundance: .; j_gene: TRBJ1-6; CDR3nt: TGCAGCCCAGACAGGGGCGGTTCACCCCTCCACTTT; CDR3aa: CSPDRGGSPLHF